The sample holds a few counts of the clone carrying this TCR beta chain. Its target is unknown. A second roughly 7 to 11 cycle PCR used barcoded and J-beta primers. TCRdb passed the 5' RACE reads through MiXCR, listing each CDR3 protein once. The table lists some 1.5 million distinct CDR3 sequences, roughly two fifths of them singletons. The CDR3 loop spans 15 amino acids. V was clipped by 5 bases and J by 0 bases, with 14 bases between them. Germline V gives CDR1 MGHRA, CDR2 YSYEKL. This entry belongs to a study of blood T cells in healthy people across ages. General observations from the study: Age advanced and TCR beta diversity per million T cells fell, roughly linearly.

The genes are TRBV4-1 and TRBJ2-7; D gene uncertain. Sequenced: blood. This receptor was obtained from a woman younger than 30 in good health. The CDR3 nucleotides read TGCGCCAGCAGCGTAAAAAAGACCGACTCCTACGAGCAGTACTTC. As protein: CASSVKKTDSYEQYF.